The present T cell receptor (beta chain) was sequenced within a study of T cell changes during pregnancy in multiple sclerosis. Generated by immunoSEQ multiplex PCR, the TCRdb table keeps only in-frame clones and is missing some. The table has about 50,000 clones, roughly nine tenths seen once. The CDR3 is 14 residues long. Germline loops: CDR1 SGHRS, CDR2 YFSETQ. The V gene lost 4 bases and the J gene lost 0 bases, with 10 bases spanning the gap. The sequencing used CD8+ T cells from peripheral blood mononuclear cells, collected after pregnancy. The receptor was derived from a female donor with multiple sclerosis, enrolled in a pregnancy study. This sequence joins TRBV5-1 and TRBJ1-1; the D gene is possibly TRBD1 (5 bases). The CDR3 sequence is CASSLGRVNTEAFF. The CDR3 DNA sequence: TGCGCCAGCAGCCTGGGACGGGTGAACACTGAAGCTTTCTTT.